These 6 T cell receptor beta chains came from one sample sequenced in a study of spatial heterogeneity in lung cancer. Specified time point: sample taken at primary tumor resection. TCRs were sequenced from unsorted whole RNA of tumor, nontumor lung or PBMC. TCRdb independently ran MiXCR on the 5' RACE reads; one entry per CDR3 protein. This sample has several thousand distinct CDR3 sequences, with around 24% found just once. Sample: PBMCs, taken at surgery. Receptors originate from a female donor with early-stage non-small cell lung cancer.

This clonotype has a handful of counts. This beta chain is off target for a library built for alpha chains, so its abundance means little. The chain uses TRBV11-3 and TRBJ2-1; 7 bases fit TRBD1. The length of the CDR3 is 13 residues. Germline assignment: CDR1 SGHNT and CDR2 YENEEA. After removal of 5 bases from V and 6 bases from J, the junction contained 4 bases not matched to a gene. The CDR3, as DNA: TGTGCCAGCAGCGATGGGGACAGCAATGAGCAGTTCTTC. Encoded protein: CASSDGDSNEQFF.

This clonotype is labeled medium-sized. Since it is a stray read in a library aimed at alpha chains, this beta chain has a size that is not meaningful. The rearrangement joins TRBV28 to TRBJ2-2, with 8 bases that match TRBD1. CDR3 length equals 13 residues. The trim removed 5 bases at V and 7 bases at J, leaving 3 bases unmatched. Looked up from germline, CDR1 is MDHEN and CDR2 is SYDVKM. The chain's CDR3 is CASSHRGIGELFF. In nucleotides, the CDR3 is TGTGCCAGCAGTCACAGGGGGATCGGGGAGCTGTTTTTT.

A note on this clonotype: This beta chain represents an off-target read in a library built for alpha chains; its size is of limited meaning. This chain connects TRBV7-3 to TRBJ2-2; D possibly corresponds to TRBD2 (5 bases). Trimming took off 3 bases at V and 0 bases at J, with 8 bases between the two ends. There are 15 residues in the CDR3. Per the germline V gene, CDR1 is SGHTA and CDR2 is FQGTGA. CDR3 protein: CASSLGAPNTGELFF. The CDR3 DNA follows: TGTGCCAGCAGCTTGGGAGCGCCGAACACCGGGGAGCTGTTTTTT.

There are a few counts of this clonotype. This beta chain is a stray sequence in a library constructed for alpha chains; its clone size is not meaningful. This chain connects TRBV11-2 to TRBJ2-7; 8 positions match TRBD2. V was clipped by 3 bases and J by 2 bases; unmatched bases: 3. CDR3 length: 14 amino acids. Germline CDR1 reads SGHAT; CDR2 reads FQNNGV. The CDR3 spells CASSFERGPYEQYF. DNA for the CDR3: TGTGCCAGCAGCTTTGAGCGGGGGCCCTACGAGCAGTACTTC.

Only one count was recorded for this clonotype. A library prepared for alpha chains yielded this beta chain as an off-target read; its size is of little meaning. The chain couples TRBV7-2 to TRBJ2-3; D is possibly TRBD2 (6 bases). This CDR3 has 15 residues. The ends were cut back, 1 base at V and 2 bases at J, with 10 bases in the middle. Looked up from germline, CDR1 is SGHTA and CDR2 is FQGNSA. Here the CDR3 reads CASSLVGGVTDTQYF. CDR3 bases: TGTGCCAGCAGCTTAGTCGGAGGGGTCACAGATACGCAGTATTTT.

Remarks on this clonotype: As an off-target read in a library built for alpha chains, this beta chain has a frequency of little significance. The chain combines TRBV20-1 with TRBJ1-1, with D possibly matching TRBD1 (5 bases). Trimming pared 2 bases from V and 1 base from J, leaving 14 bases between. The CDR3 runs to 15 residues. In germline, CDR1 is DFQATT, CDR2 SNEGSKA (reference sequence). DNA of the CDR3: TGCAGTGCTAGACGCACCGGGACGAGGAACACTGAAGCTTTCTTT. Translating gives CSARRTGTRNTEAFF.